This is a list of T cell receptor beta chains from one sample in a study of blood T cells in healthy people across ages. TCRdb re-called the 5' RACE reads with MiXCR, one entry per CDR3 protein. The sample gives about 1,800,000 distinct CDR3 sequences, 28% of which show up once; 7.7% is in the top ten. The sequenced material came from blood. The receptors come from a woman in her 30s in good health. Each CDR3 is given without its conserved first and last residue.

J: TRBJ2-5
V: TRBV24-1
CDR3: ATSDHTQGGDTQY

J: TRBJ2-1
V: TRBV12-3/TRBV12-4
CDR3: ASSLASGGANYNEQF

J: TRBJ1-2
V: TRBV29-1
CDR3: SVEDRGTGGNGYT

J: TRBJ2-1
V: TRBV20-1
CDR3: SARPSRNEQF

J: TRBJ2-7
V: TRBV6-6
CDR3: ASSYDSYEQY

J: TRBJ2-7
V: TRBV12-5
CDR3: ASGSGTSGSKNEQY

J: TRBJ2-3
V: TRBV20-1
CDR3: SARLGARDTQY

J: TRBJ1-2
V: TRBV5-4
CDR3: ASSLETGTNYGYT

J: TRBJ2-1
V: TRBV11-2
CDR3: ASSLRLALVSYNEQF

J: TRBJ2-1
V: TRBV6-6
CDR3: ASSRLAGGSESF

J: TRBJ1-2
V: TRBV7-2
CDR3: ASSLGRQVPYGYT

J: TRBJ1-4
V: TRBV6-2/TRBV6-3
CDR3: ASSYGPMTNEKLF

J: TRBJ1-1
V: TRBV5-5
CDR3: ASSSSQTGLLNTEAF

J: TRBJ2-7
V: TRBV2
CDR3: ASGEDNYEQY

J: TRBJ2-3
V: TRBV7-9
CDR3: ASSLGHNSDTQY

J: TRBJ1-2
V: TRBV6-6
CDR3: ASRTGGGGYGYT

J: TRBJ2-1
V: TRBV4-1
CDR3: ASSQTSGMREQF

J: TRBJ1-2
V: TRBV7-3
CDR3: ASSLVPGTNGYT

J: TRBJ1-5
V: TRBV6-1
CDR3: ASSDGTVNQPQH

J: TRBJ2-7
V: TRBV5-5
CDR3: ASSRQTSGPYEQY

J: TRBJ2-5
V: TRBV5-6
CDR3: ASRPDRGRVGGETQY

J: TRBJ1-5
V: TRBV9
CDR3: ASSVGDRGLQPQH

J: TRBJ2-3
V: TRBV5-1
CDR3: ASSSTSGVPDTQY

J: TRBJ2-3
V: TRBV7-8
CDR3: ASSLALPDGYTDTQY

J: TRBJ1-2
V: TRBV12-3/TRBV12-4
CDR3: ASSYRLSYGYT

J: TRBJ1-2
V: TRBV18
CDR3: ASSLLDRVDYGYT

J: TRBJ2-7
V: TRBV2
CDR3: AGSEGFGQQY

J: TRBJ2-3
V: TRBV5-1
CDR3: ASSFLSSTDTQY

J: TRBJ2-2
V: TRBV5-1
CDR3: ASGLPGQRGTGELF

J: TRBJ2-3
V: TRBV7-2
CDR3: ASSLDRPPLSGDTQY

J: .
V: TRBV7-9
CDR3: ASSHVATGLNEQY